This TCR beta chain was identified in a study of T cells expressing NK-cell markers. Overall study results and limits: The contribution of dominant NKG2C+ clonotypes to CD8+ T cells in more than five donors was roughly 1.0-7.0%.

After re-calling the 5' RACE reads, TCRdb lists one entry per CDR3 protein, DNA absent. This specimen shows hundreds of thousands of distinct CDR3 sequences; the ten leading clones hold about 4.2%. A note on this clonotype: What it binds is not known.

This CDR3 contains 14 residues. The germline V gene has CDR1 DFQATT and CDR2 SNEGSKA (reference sequence). This chain links TRBV20-1 with TRBJ1-1; the D gene TCRdb calls, TRBD1, cannot be checked with no DNA. The clonotype originates from a woman aged 18 to 75 in good health. Input material: blood T cells: a sorted CD56 or NKG2C T cell subset, CD4+ or CD8+ T cells, or bulk PBMC T cells (not recorded which). The CDR3 loop reads CSARAPGTNTEAFF.